The 18 T cell receptor beta chains below come from one sample, sequenced in a study of CD8+ T cells in alopecia areata. cDNA reverse transcribed from extracted RNA served as the sequencing template. TCRdb's table, derived via immunoSEQ multiplex PCR, lists solely in-frame clones and lacks some. Of over 150,000 clones listed, roughly 65% were seen once; the top ten hold around 1.8%. The sample in question was CD4+ T cells sorted from blood, obtained at week 0. These receptors were collected from a human donor with alopecia areata.

This clone turned up a few times. This rearrangement joins TRBV6-5 to TRBJ1-1; possibly TRBD1 for D (5 bases). Looked up from germline, CDR1 is MNHEY and CDR2 is SVGAGI. This CDR3 spans 14 amino acids. V lost 5 bases and J 0 bases, leaving 10 bases between the germline ends. In nucleotides, the CDR3 is TGTGCCAGCAGTACGGGAGGGGTGAACACTGAAGCTTTCTTT. It yields the protein CASSTGGVNTEAFF.

The sample holds a few counts of this clone. The CDR3 sequence: CSVVVQGGYEQYF. The CDR3 DNA is TGCAGCGTTGTAGTACAGGGTGGCTACGAGCAGTACTTC. V usage is TRBV29-1 and J usage is TRBJ2-7, with D perhaps matching TRBD1 (6 bases). The germline V gene has CDR1 SQVTM and CDR2 ANQGSEA. This CDR3 has 13 amino acids. V lost 4 bases, J lost 3 bases, and 13 bases lay in between.

V gene TRBV30 combines with J gene TRBJ1-2; tentative D call: TRBD1 (5 bases). This CDR3 contains 12 residues. From germline, CDR1 is GTSNPN and CDR2 SVGIG (reference sequence). V was cut by 2 bases and J by 8 bases, with 12 bases left in between. The CDR3 nucleotides read TGTGCCTGGAGTCCGCAGGGCCAAGGCTACACCTTC. It is translated as CAWSPQGQGYTF. The complete variable domain, with remaining parts taken from reference TRBV30 and TRBJ1-2, reads SQTIHQWPATLVQPVGSPLSLECTVEGTSNPNLYWYRQAAGRGLQLLFYSVGIGQISSEVPQNLSASRPQDRQFILSSKKLLLSDSGFYLCAWSPQGQGYTFGSGTRLTVV.

This chain joins TRBV7-9 and TRBJ2-1; TRBD1 matches 7 bases. With 6 bases clipped from V and 4 bases from J, the junction kept 9 bases outside the gene matches. Germline CDR1 reads SEHNR; CDR2 reads FQNEAQ (reference sequence). This CDR3 comprises 15 residues. CDR3 loop: CASRGRGKPYNEQFF. The CDR3, as DNA: TGTGCCAGCAGGGGCAGGGGGAAACCTTACAATGAGCAGTTCTTC.

This chain links TRBV27 with TRBJ1-6; 9 bases match TRBD1. Germline V gene sequence: CDR1 MNHEY, CDR2 SMNVEV (reference sequence). The CDR3 runs 14 residues. With V trimmed by 6 bases and J by 7 bases, 4 bases remained unmatched. The CDR3 bases are TGTGCCAGCAGCAGACAGGGGGAGAATTCACCCCTCCACTTT. It yields the protein CASSRQGENSPLHF.

This chain connects TRBV2 to TRBJ2-7; D not certain. CDR3 length: 13 amino acids. Germline V gives CDR1 SNHLY, CDR2 FYNNEI. Deletions cut 3 bases from V and 2 bases from J, with 8 bases between. In DNA form, the CDR3 reads TGTGCCAGCAGTGATTCGATCACCTACGAGCAGTACTTC. Protein: CASSDSITYEQYF.

The rearrangement joins TRBV30 to TRBJ1-2; maybe TRBD1 (6 bases). CDR1 is GTSNPN, CDR2 SVGIG, per germline (reference sequence). The CDR3 totals 13 residues. For the CDR3, the DNA is TGTGGGGGCGTATCACAGGGAGCCGGTGGCTACACCTTC. Translation gives CGGVSQGAGGYTF. The variable domain in full, with the rest retrieved from reference TRBV30 and TRBJ1-2, is SQTIHQWPATLVQPVGSPLSLECTVEGTSNPNLYWYRQAAGRGLQLLFYSVGIGQISSEVPQNLSASRPQDRQFILSSKKLLLSDSGFYLCGGVSQGAGGYTFGSGTRLTVV.

The chain joins TRBV4-2 to TRBJ2-2; perhaps TRBD1 as D (6 bases). The CDR3 runs to 17 residues. From germline, CDR1 is LGHNA and CDR2 YNFKEQ. With 5 bases removed from V and 3 bases from J, the gap between germline ends came to 19 bases. CDR3: CASSTSPTGLDTGELFF. CDR3 nucleotides: TGTGCCAGCAGCACCAGCCCCACAGGGCTGGACACCGGGGAGCTGTTTTTT.

V and J are TRBV29-1 and TRBJ2-3, with 7 nucleotides matching TRBD2. CDR3 size: 14 residues. The germline gives CDR1 SQVTM, CDR2 ANQGSEA. The V segment lost 6 bases and the J segment 2 bases; nucleotides outside the gene matches: 8. CDR3 loop: CSVGTILLTDTQYF. The CDR3 DNA follows: TGCAGCGTAGGGACTATTCTCCTCACAGATACGCAGTATTTT.

Here the CDR3 DNA reads TGTGCCAGTAGTACCCAGGCGGGGGCCTACAATGAGCAGTTCTTC. Encoded protein: CASSTQAGAYNEQFF. This chain joins TRBV19 and TRBJ2-1; 7 bases map to TRBD2. V shed 4 bases and J 2 bases; nucleotides not matched to a gene: 5. CDR1 is LNHDA, CDR2 SQIVND, per germline (reference sequence). This CDR3 contains 15 residues.

This rearrangement joins TRBV6-6 to TRBJ2-1; D unresolved. V was clipped by 7 bases and J by 1 base, with 8 bases between them. Germline V gives CDR1 MNHNY, CDR2 SVGAGI (reference sequence). The CDR3 extends over 13 amino acids. CDR3 protein: CASTKGSYNEQFF. DNA for the CDR3: TGTGCCAGCACGAAGGGTTCCTACAATGAGCAGTTCTTC.

This clone was counted ten times or more. The V and J genes are TRBV9 and TRBJ1-2; unclear D gene. V was cut by 0 bases and J by 2 bases, with 5 bases left in between. From germline, CDR1 is SGDLS and CDR2 YYNGEE. This CDR3 has 13 amino acids. The CDR3 region is CASSVDGNYGYTF. The CDR3 DNA follows: TGTGCCAGCAGCGTAGACGGAAACTATGGCTACACCTTC.

The chain has TRBV29-1 and TRBJ2-2; 8 nucleotides align to TRBD2. The trim removed 6 bases at V and 0 bases at J, leaving 3 bases unmatched. Per germline, CDR1 SQVTM and CDR2 ANQGSEA. This CDR3 is built from 14 residues. CDR3 protein: CSVRGGSNTGELFF. CDR3 DNA sequence: TGCAGCGTCCGGGGGGGGTCGAACACCGGGGAGCTGTTTTTT.

The chain is built from TRBV29-1 and TRBJ2-3; D ambiguous. CDR1 and CDR2 from the germline V gene are SQVTM and ANQGSEA. This CDR3 contains 9 residues. The V and J ends lost 3 bases and 7 bases respectively, with 2 bases between them. This chain's CDR3 is CSVDNTQYF. DNA for the CDR3: TGCAGCGTTGATAATACGCAGTATTTT.

The CDR3 nucleotides are TGTGCCAGCAGTGGGGTGGGGGCTTTCTTT. This gives the protein CASSGVGAFF. This chain uses TRBV2 with TRBJ1-1; D gene ambiguous. Deletions cut 4 bases from V and 11 bases from J, with 8 bases between. The CDR3 consists of 10 residues. Germline V gives CDR1 SNHLY, CDR2 FYNNEI.

This chain links TRBV12-5 with TRBJ2-7; 8 nucleotides match TRBD1. CDR3 length equals 15 residues. The germline V gene has CDR1 LGHNT and CDR2 FRNRAP. The V gene end was trimmed by 1 base and the J gene end by 6 bases; junction bases not matched to a gene: 8. The CDR3: CASGLATGQGSEQYF. In DNA, the CDR3 is TGTGCTAGTGGTTTGGCAACTGGACAGGGATCCGAGCAGTACTTC.

This clone occurred a few times. The CDR3 loop is CASSQGPLATLNEQFF. The DNA for the CDR3 is TGCGCCAGCAGCCAAGGGCCACTAGCCACACTCAATGAGCAGTTCTTC. The rearrangement links TRBV4-3 to TRBJ2-1; D might be TRBD2 (6 bases). Germline CDR1 and CDR2: LGHNA and YSLEER. Deletions cut 1 base from V and 6 bases from J, with 16 bases between. The CDR3 spans 16 residues.

The rearrangement links TRBV14 to TRBJ1-1, with 10 bases fitting TRBD1. Germline values: CDR1 SGHDN, CDR2 FVKESK. The CDR3 is made up of 15 amino acids. After removal of 3 bases from V and 1 base from J, the junction contained 2 bases not matched to a gene. CDR3 coding DNA: TGTGCCAGCAGCCAGAGGACAGGGGGGAACACTGAAGCTTTCTTT. Its translation is CASSQRTGGNTEAFF.